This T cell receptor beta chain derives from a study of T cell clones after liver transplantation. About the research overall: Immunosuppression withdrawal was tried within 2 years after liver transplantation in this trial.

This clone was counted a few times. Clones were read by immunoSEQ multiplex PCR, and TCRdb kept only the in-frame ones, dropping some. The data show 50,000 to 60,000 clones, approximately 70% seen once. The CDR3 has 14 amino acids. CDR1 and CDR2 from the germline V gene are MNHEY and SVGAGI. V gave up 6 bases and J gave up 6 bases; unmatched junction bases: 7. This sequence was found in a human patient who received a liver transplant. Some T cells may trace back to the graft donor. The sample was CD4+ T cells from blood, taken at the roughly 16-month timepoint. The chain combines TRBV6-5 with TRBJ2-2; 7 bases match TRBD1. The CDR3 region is CASRGSTGAGELFF. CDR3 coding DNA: TGTGCCAGCAGAGGATCTACAGGGGCCGGGGAGCTGTTTTTT.